The TCR beta chain under discussion was sequenced for a study of blood T cell repertoires in COVID-19. Study-level background: Acute-phase and convalescent COVID-19 samples originated in the United States, Italy and Spain. The analysed material was cDNA or gDNA that came from T cells, B-cell-depleted T cells, or PBMCs.

This CDR3 is built from 12 residues. Trimming stripped 8 bases from V and 3 bases from J, with 8 bases between. CDR1 and CDR2 (germline): MGHDK, SYGVNS. In the original processing: The assay estimated nucleated cells by amplifying reference gene primers. Assay: immunoSEQ multiplex PCR; the TCRdb copy retains only in-frame clones and omits some. For V, J and clone size, that table is used; D and trimming come from the DNA. The sample has 55,000 to 65,000 clones; around 77% are singletons. V gene TRBV25-1 combines with J gene TRBJ1-5; maybe TRBD1 (5 bases). Material for sequencing was peripheral blood. This clonotype originated in a man aged 55 to 70 with acute or convalescent COVID-19. CDR3 in amino acids: CASSRDNQPQHF. CDR3 nucleotide sequence: TGTGCCAGCTCCAGGGACAATCAGCCCCAGCATTTT.